This T cell receptor (beta chain) was profiled in a study of blood T cells in healthy people across ages. This clonotype has just a few counts. A sample-barcoded 5' primer and a J-beta primer mix were used in a second PCR of roughly 6 to 11 cycles. Each cDNA molecule received a tag from a template-switch adaptor that had 12 random nucleotides. Each CDR3 protein is one row after TCRdb ran MiXCR on the 5' RACE reads. The sample lists about 930,000 distinct CDR3 sequences, 25% to 30% occurring once. The CDR3 covers 15 residues. Germline V gene lookup returns CDR1 KGHSH and CDR2 LQKENI. Trimming cost V 3 bases and J 5 bases; bases outside gene matches: 7. These data were also filed under a second study, of T cells of mothers and their children. Turning to that study: Mothers yielded over 9.5 million CDR3 reads, children 2.5 million to 3.5 million each.

V gene TRBV18 combines with J gene TRBJ2-1; 7 bases are shared with TRBD1. The TCR comes from a middle-aged woman in good health. The sequenced sample was blood. This CDR3 is CASSPSRDRDNEQFF. CDR3 in DNA: TGTGCCAGCTCACCCTCTCGTGACAGGGACAATGAGCAGTTCTTC.